This T cell receptor (beta chain) was documented in a study of identical twins. Study-wide points: The models gave estimates that fell short of the out-of-frame TCR alpha sharing seen in monozygotic twins. Memory repertoires showed no such pattern, whereas abundant cord blood beta clonotypes carried fewer insertions.

Germline CDR1 reads SGHTA; CDR2 reads FQGNSA. This CDR3 contains 16 residues. Trimming took 2 bases from V and 2 from J; bases not matched to a gene: 7. TCRdb re-called the 5' RACE reads through MiXCR, storing one row per CDR3 protein. There are 200,000 to 250,000 distinct CDR3 sequences in the sample; 6% to 8% occur only once, and approximately 5.4% lies in the top ten. This clonotype was picked up a small number of times. The antigen remains unidentified. The same specimen was also included in a second study, on yellow fever vaccine responses in identical twins.

The rearrangement links TRBV7-2 to TRBJ2-3; 7 nucleotides agree with TRBD2. Source material: CD8+ T cells sorted from blood. The receptor comes from a woman aged 18-30 years in good health. The CDR3 DNA is TGTGCCAGCAGCTTATGGGGCGGGAGTGACACAGATACGCAGTATTTT. The encoded protein is CASSLWGGSDTDTQYF.